This TCR beta chain derives from a study of human T cells and chemical hapten exposure. Germline lookup yields CDR1 SGHVS and CDR2 FQNEAQ. Trimming pared 4 bases from V and 3 bases from J, leaving 13 bases between. This CDR3 is 15 amino acids long. Time point noted: patch test 1, 2 weeks after DPC sensitization. Indicated treatment: therapeutic diphenylcyclopropenone sensitization with weekly scalp DPC. TCRdb re-called the RACE reads through MiXCR, storing one row per CDR3 protein. The sample holds over 85,000 distinct CDR3 sequences, 9.5% to 15% seen once. The chain joins TRBV7-8 to TRBJ2-1; TRBD1 might be the D (7 bases). The sequences come from whole blood, collected in connection with sensitization to the hapten diphenylcyclopropenone (DPC). This sequence was found in a woman aged 40-49 years with alopecia areata. Some clones in this sample may be carry-over from other donors' samples. The CDR3, as DNA: TGTGCCAGCAGCTCGACAGGGACTTTCTACAATGAGCAGTTCTTC. This gives the protein CASSSTGTFYNEQFF.